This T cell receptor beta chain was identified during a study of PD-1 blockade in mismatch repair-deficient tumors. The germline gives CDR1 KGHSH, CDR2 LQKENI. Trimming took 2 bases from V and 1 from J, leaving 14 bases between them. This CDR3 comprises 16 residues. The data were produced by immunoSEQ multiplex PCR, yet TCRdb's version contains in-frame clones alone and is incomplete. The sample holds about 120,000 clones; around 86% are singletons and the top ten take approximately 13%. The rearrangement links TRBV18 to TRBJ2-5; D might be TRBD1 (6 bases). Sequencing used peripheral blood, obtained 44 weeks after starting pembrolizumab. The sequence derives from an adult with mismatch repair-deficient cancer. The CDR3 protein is CASSPLRGTSQETQYF. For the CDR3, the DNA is TGTGCCAGCTCACCATTGAGGGGGACAAGCCAAGAGACCCAGTACTTC.